Presented here are 25 T cell receptor beta chains from one specimen sequenced in a study of response to subunit inactivated influenza vaccine (dated by TCRdb to about 2018). Libraries were constructed by RT-PCR. Reads for this sample came from an Illumina HiSeq 2500. Using fastp at Q25 and MiXCR, TCRdb reprocessed the public reads and kept productive beta chains. Rows with a matching CDR3 protein are joined into one entry that keeps the most common DNA and genes. The sample data list 150,000 to 200,000 distinct CDR3 sequences, and about a tenth of these were observed just once. Together, the top ten hold over 10% of the sample. Per the publication, the time point label means: 45 days after influenza vaccine administration. The sample was non-naive T cells sorted from PBMCs, taken roughly 46 days after vaccination. The cell subset or site label corresponds to: memory T cell fraction. Source of these receptors: a man in his fifties or sixties who received an inactivated influenza vaccine. Donor details come from another sample of the same person, matched by shared clones.

This clonotype came up a few times. The chain links TRBV20-1 to TRBJ2-7, with TRBD2 as a possible D gene (6 bases). Trimming removed 6 bases at V and 6 bases at J, with 12 bases between. This CDR3 comprises 11 residues. Germline-derived CDR1 and CDR2 are DFQATT and SNEGSKA (reference sequence). The CDR3 protein is CSAWRAGEQYF. The CDR3 region has the DNA TGCAGTGCCTGGAGGGCCGGCGAGCAGTACTTC.

This clonotype was seen many times. V usage is TRBV12-3 or TRBV12-4 and J usage is TRBJ2-7; either TRBD1 or TRBD2 may supply D (5 bases each). The CDR3 covers 13 residues. Trimming pared 8 bases from V and 3 bases from J, leaving 14 bases between. For the CDR3, the DNA is TGTGCCAGCGCTAGGGACGGGGTCTACGAGCAGTACTTC. Protein sequence: CASARDGVYEQYF.

This chain uses TRBV12-3 or TRBV12-4 with TRBJ1-6, with TRBD1 as a possible D gene (5 bases). V lost 6 bases and J 6 bases, leaving 9 bases between the germline ends. The CDR3 sequence is 13 residues long. The CDR3 coding sequence is TGTGCCAGCAGCACTAGGGGTAATTCACCCCTCCACTTT. Translated: CASSTRGNSPLHF.

A single count supports this clonotype. DNA for the CDR3: TGTGCCAGCAGAACTAGCGGGAGAGGTGCCACAGATACGCAGTATTTT. Translation gives CASRTSGRGATDTQYF. The chain links TRBV6-1 to TRBJ2-3; 11 nucleotides align to TRBD2. Germline V lookup: CDR1 MNHNS, CDR2 SASEGT. This CDR3 has 16 residues. J gave up 2 bases and V 6 bases, and 7 bases lay outside the gene matches.

The CDR3 region is CASSGDRASYEQYF. The CDR3 DNA reads TGCGCCAGCAGCGGGGACAGGGCCTCCTACGAGCAGTACTTC. The V gene is TRBV5-1, the J gene TRBJ2-7; 9 bases match TRBD1. This CDR3 has 14 amino acids. With V trimmed by 4 bases and J by 0 bases, 2 bases remained unmatched. Germline V gene lookup returns CDR1 SGHRS and CDR2 YFSETQ.

This clonotype was observed many times. This chain uses TRBV7-6 with TRBJ1-6; D remains unclear. This CDR3 region has 14 residues. The germline CDR1 and CDR2 sequences are SGHVS and FNYEAQ. Between the trimmed V and J ends, which lost 1 base and 7 bases, there was a span of 8 bases. The CDR3 region is CASSLDQNNSPLHF. The CDR3 DNA is TGTGCCAGCAGCTTAGACCAGAACAATTCACCCCTCCACTTT.

CDR3 in DNA: TGTGCCAGCAGCCAAGGACAGGGGGCCGGGGAGCTGTTTTTT. It is translated as CASSQGQGAGELFF. The genes are TRBV7-9 and TRBJ2-2; 10 positions agree with TRBD1. Germline assignment: CDR1 SEHNR and CDR2 FQNEAQ (reference sequence). This CDR3 contains 14 residues. V was clipped by 5 bases and J by 6 bases; unmatched bases: 3.

This clonotype was detected many times. The rearrangement links TRBV7-3 to TRBJ2-1, with D perhaps TRBD2 (5 bases). V was trimmed by 6 bases and J by 4 bases, leaving 16 bases between them. The CDR3 totals 15 residues. The germline V gene encodes CDR1 SGHTA and CDR2 FQGTGA. The CDR3 loop reads CASSLREGRYNEQFF. The CDR3 DNA reads as TGTGCCAGCAGTCTACGGGAAGGCCGATACAATGAGCAGTTCTTC.

This chain joins TRBV4-1 and TRBJ1-6; TRBD1 aligns across 9 bases. The V and J ends lost 3 bases and 7 bases, in that order; junction bases with no gene match: 10. The CDR3 extends over 17 amino acids. In germline, CDR1 is MGHRA, CDR2 YSYEKL. The CDR3 DNA reads TGCGCCAGCAGCCACCTTCAGCACAGGGGGCCCAATTCACCCCTCCACTTT. This sequence encodes CASSHLQHRGPNSPLHF.

This clonotype was recorded a few times. The chain links TRBV20-1 to TRBJ1-4; 8 bases are a match to TRBD1. Per the germline V gene, CDR1 is DFQATT and CDR2 is SNEGSKA (reference sequence). The CDR3 consists of 14 residues. Trimming took 5 bases from V and 4 from J; bases not matched to a gene: 6. CDR3 loop: CSARRGQVNEKLFF. DNA of the CDR3: TGCAGTGCTCGCAGGGGGCAGGTTAATGAAAAACTGTTTTTT.

This clonotype came up many times. This chain's CDR3 is CASSFTVDGYTF. CDR3 nucleotides: TGTGCCAGCAGTTTTACGGTCGATGGCTACACCTTC. The chain links TRBV12-3 or TRBV12-4 to TRBJ1-2, with D uncertain. The CDR3 spans 12 residues. Trimming removed 3 bases from V and 6 bases from J, with 8 bases in between.

This clonotype appeared a few times. This chain links TRBV2 with TRBJ1-5; D possibly corresponds to TRBD1 (6 bases). CDR3 length equals 14 residues. V lost 1 base to trimming and J lost 3 bases, with 7 bases between them. CDR1 SNHLY and CDR2 FYNNEI come from the germline V gene. The CDR3 here is CASSEGTVNQPQHF. The DNA for the CDR3 is TGTGCCAGCAGTGAAGGGACAGTCAATCAGCCCCAGCATTTT.

This clonotype has just a few counts. The V gene is TRBV20-1, the J gene TRBJ2-3; 9 nucleotides match TRBD2. This CDR3 has 14 residues. Looked up from germline, CDR1 is DFQATT and CDR2 is SNEGSKA (reference sequence). J was trimmed by 1 base and V by 5 bases; bases with no gene match: 4. CDR3 DNA sequence: TGCAGTGCTGCGGGGGGGACTGGCACAGATACGCAGTATTTT. Translation: CSAAGGTGTDTQYF.

There are many counts of this clonotype. The J gene is TRBJ1-2, the V gene TRBV20-1, with no clear D. This CDR3 region has 13 residues. The germline gives CDR1 DFQATT, CDR2 SNEGSKA (reference sequence). V lost 6 bases and J lost 3, with 14 bases in between. This chain's CDR3 is CSARRLRDYGYTF. CDR3 in DNA: TGCAGTGCCAGGCGACTAAGGGACTATGGCTACACCTTC.

In this sample, this clonotype turned up a few times. This chain joins TRBV10-3 and TRBJ1-2; unclear D gene. Germline V lookup: CDR1 ENHRY, CDR2 SYGVKD. The V end was cut by 3 bases, the J end by 2 bases, with 10 bases between. The CDR3 is made up of 14 amino acids. The CDR3 spells CAISELPTNYGYTF. The CDR3 DNA sequence: TGTGCCATCAGTGAACTTCCTACAAACTATGGCTACACCTTC.

This clonotype was counted between two and nine times. The rearrangement joins TRBV6-5 to TRBJ1-5; D is perhaps TRBD1 (5 bases). The length of the CDR3 is 13 residues. Trimming took off 0 bases at V and 7 bases at J, with 7 bases between the two ends. The V gene's germline CDR1 is MNHEY and CDR2 SVGAGI. Here the CDR3 DNA reads TGTGCCAGCAGTTACTCGAGGACACAGCCCCAGCATTTT. It specifies CASSYSRTQPQHF.

At least ten counts were recorded for this clonotype. A much larger clone is a single base away; this may be a read error. The V and J genes are TRBV7-2 and TRBJ2-5; D remains unclear. Germline CDR1 SGHTA, CDR2 FQGNSA. The CDR3 contains 12 residues. V lost 1 base and J 5 bases, leaving 5 bases between the germline ends. This CDR3 is CASSLVGETQYF. The CDR3 bases are TGTGCCAGCAGCTTAGTAGGGGAGACCCAGTACTTC.

The chain joins TRBV7-9 to TRBJ2-1; TRBD2 might be the D (6 bases). V was trimmed by 5 bases and J by 9 bases, leaving 11 bases between them. The germline gives CDR1 SEHNR, CDR2 FQNEAQ (reference sequence). The CDR3 loop spans 12 amino acids. The CDR3 region has the DNA TGTGCCAGCAGCCAGGGACTCGGTGAGCAGTTCTTC. Protein product: CASSQGLGEQFF.

This rearrangement joins TRBV28 to TRBJ2-7; D is ambiguous. CDR1 is MDHEN and CDR2 is SYDVKM in the germline V gene. The CDR3 consists of 13 residues. Trimming shortened V by 3 bases and J by 1 base, and 7 bases separated the two germline ends. CDR3 loop: CASSFSRSYEQYF. The CDR3, as DNA: TGTGCCAGCAGTTTTAGCAGATCCTACGAGCAGTACTTC.

In its sample, this clonotype was seen many times. The rearrangement joins TRBV7-9 to TRBJ2-7; D unclear. This CDR3 comprises 11 residues. Trimming removed 4 bases from V and 3 bases from J, with 4 bases in between. Germline CDR1 and CDR2: SEHNR and FQNEAQ (reference sequence). The CDR3 region has the DNA TGTGCCAGCAGCTCCTTCTACGAGCAGTACTTC. Protein sequence: CASSSFYEQYF.

The J gene is TRBJ2-3, the V gene TRBV2; perhaps TRBD2 as D (5 bases). Germline V gives CDR1 SNHLY, CDR2 FYNNEI. The CDR3 has 13 residues. Between the trimmed V and J ends, which lost 6 bases and 1 base, there was a span of 8 bases. The CDR3 coding sequence is TGTGCCAGCAGATGGGGAGGCACAGATACGCAGTATTTT. Translating gives CASRWGGTDTQYF.

This clonotype was observed a handful of times. This chain joins TRBV6-2 or TRBV6-3 and TRBJ1-2; the D is unclear. CDR1 and CDR2 (germline): MNHEY, SVGEGT. With 3 bases removed from V and 3 bases from J, the gap between germline ends came to 8 bases. The length of the CDR3 is 13 residues. CDR3 sequence: CASSYGHYYGYTF. The CDR3 DNA is TGTGCCAGCAGTTATGGGCATTACTATGGCTACACCTTC.

This clonotype was picked up many times. This chain joins TRBV28 and TRBJ2-7; no firm D call. The CDR3 runs to 14 residues. Germline V gene lookup returns CDR1 MDHEN and CDR2 SYDVKM. The V and J ends lost 2 bases and 5 bases respectively, with 13 bases between them. DNA for the CDR3: TGTGCCAGCAGTTTACCGGGCAGGTTCGACGAGCAGTACTTC. This translates into CASSLPGRFDEQYF.

This clonotype turned up a few times. This chain links TRBV2 with TRBJ2-5, with D perhaps matching TRBD2 (6 bases). The CDR3 length is 16 residues. The germline gives CDR1 SNHLY, CDR2 FYNNEI. V gave up 4 bases and J gave up 2 bases, with 17 bases separating them. The CDR3 reads CASSGGGVRAQETQYF. In nucleotides, the CDR3 is TGTGCCAGCAGTGGGGGCGGGGTGAGGGCGCAAGAGACCCAGTACTTC.

In its sample, this clonotype was seen many times. This rearrangement joins TRBV7-6 to TRBJ2-2; D not resolved. CDR3 size: 12 residues. Germline CDR1 SGHVS, CDR2 FNYEAQ. The V end lost 5 bases, the J end lost 3 bases, and 4 bases lay between the germline ends. The CDR3 sequence: CASSTHTGELFF. The CDR3 DNA reads TGTGCCAGCAGCACCCACACCGGGGAGCTGTTTTTT. Full variable domain (remainder filled in from reference TRBV7-6 and TRBJ2-2): GAGVSQSPRYKVTKRGQDVALRCDPISGHVSLYWYRQALGQGPEFLTYFNYEAQQDKSGLPNDRFSAERPEGSISTLTIQRTEQRDSAMYRCASSTHTGELFFGEGSRLTVL.